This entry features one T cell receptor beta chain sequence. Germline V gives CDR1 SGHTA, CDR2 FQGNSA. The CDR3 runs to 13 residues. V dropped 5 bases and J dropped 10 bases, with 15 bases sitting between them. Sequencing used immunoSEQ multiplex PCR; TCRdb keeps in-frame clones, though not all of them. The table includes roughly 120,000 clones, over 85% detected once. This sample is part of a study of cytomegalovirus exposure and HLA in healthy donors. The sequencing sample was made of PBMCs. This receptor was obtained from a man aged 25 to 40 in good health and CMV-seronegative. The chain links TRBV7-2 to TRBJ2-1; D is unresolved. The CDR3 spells CASSPRRSREQFF. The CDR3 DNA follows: TGTGCCAGCAGCCCACGTCGCTCTAGGGAGCAGTTCTTC.